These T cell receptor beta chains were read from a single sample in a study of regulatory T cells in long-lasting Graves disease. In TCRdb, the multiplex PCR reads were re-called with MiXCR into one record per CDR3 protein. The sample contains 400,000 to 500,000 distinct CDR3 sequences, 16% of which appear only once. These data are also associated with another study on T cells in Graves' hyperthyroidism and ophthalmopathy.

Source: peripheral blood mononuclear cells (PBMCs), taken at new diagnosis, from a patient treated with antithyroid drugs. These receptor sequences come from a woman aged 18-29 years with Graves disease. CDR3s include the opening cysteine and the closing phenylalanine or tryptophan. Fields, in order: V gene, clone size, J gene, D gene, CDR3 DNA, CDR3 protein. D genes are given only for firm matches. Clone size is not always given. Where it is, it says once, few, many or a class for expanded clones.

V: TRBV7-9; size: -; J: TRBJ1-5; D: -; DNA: TGTGCCAGCAGCGAACAGGGATTCGAGCAGCCCCAGCATTTT; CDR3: CASSEQGFEQPQHF
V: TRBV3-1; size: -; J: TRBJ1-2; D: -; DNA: TGTGCCAGCAGCCAAGAAGGGAGGAAGAACTATGGCTACACCTTC; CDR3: CASSQEGRKNYGYTF
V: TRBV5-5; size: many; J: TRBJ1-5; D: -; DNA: TGTGCCAGCAGCCCTTATGGGATCAATCAGCCCCAGCATTTT; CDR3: CASSPYGINQPQHF
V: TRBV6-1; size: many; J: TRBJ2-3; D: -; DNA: TGTGCCAGCAGCGCCGTCCGAGAGCAGATAGCTTGGTATTTT; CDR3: CASSAVREQIAWYF
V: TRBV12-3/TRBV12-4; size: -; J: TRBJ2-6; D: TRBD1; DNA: TGTGCCAGCACCCGTCGAGGGGGCGCTTACTCTGGGGCCAACGTCCTGACTTTC; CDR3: CASTRRGGAYSGANVLTF
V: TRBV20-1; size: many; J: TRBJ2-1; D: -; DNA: TGCAGTGCTAGAGACCCGGGGCACGCCTCCTACAATGAGCAGTTCTTC; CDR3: CSARDPGHASYNEQFF
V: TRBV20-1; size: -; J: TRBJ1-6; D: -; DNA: TGCAGTACCTGGACGGCCAGAAGCTCCTATAATTCACGCCTCCACTTT; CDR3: CSTWTARSSYNSRLHF
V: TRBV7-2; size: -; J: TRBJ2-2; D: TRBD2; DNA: TGTGCCAGCAGCTTAATAGGGACTAGCGGGATAACCGGGGAGCTGTTTTTT; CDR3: CASSLIGTSGITGELFF
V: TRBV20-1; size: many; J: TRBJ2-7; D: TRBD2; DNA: TGCAGTGCTAGAGTCGGGACTAGCGGCCACGAGCAGTACTTC; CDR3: CSARVGTSGHEQYF
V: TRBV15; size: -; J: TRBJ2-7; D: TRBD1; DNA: TGTGCCACCAGCAGGTCCACCGGGACAGGGGGCCCCTACGAGCAGTACTTC; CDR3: CATSRSTGTGGPYEQYF
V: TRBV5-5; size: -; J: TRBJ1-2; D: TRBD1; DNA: TGTACCAGCAGCTACGGGACAGCTAACTATGGCTACACCTTC; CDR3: CTSSYGTANYGYTF
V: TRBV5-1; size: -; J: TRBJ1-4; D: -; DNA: TGCGCCAGCAGCTCTGGAAGGGCGGGGAAGGAAAAACTGTTTTTT; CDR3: CASSSGRAGKEKLFF
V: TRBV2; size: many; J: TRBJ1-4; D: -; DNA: TGTGCCAGCAACAGGGAGAATGAAAAACTGTTTTTT; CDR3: CASNRENEKLFF
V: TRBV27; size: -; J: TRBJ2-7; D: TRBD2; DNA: TGTGCCAGCAGTGAAGTACCGGGACTAGCGACGTACGAGCAGTACTTC; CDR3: CASSEVPGLATYEQYF
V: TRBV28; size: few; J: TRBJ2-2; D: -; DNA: TGTGCCAGCAGTTTACTTTTGGGGGCCGGGGAGCTGTTTTTT; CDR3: CASSLLLGAGELFF
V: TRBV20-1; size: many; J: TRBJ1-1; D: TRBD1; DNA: TGCAGTGCCAAAGGGGACAGGGCGAACACTGAAGCTTTCTTT; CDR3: CSAKGDRANTEAFF
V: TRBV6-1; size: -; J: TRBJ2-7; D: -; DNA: TGTGCCAGCAGTGAAATTCGTACTATGGTGTGGCAGTACTTC; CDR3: CASSEIRTMVWQYF
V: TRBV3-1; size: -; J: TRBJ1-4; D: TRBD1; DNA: TGTGTCAGCAGCCCACGGGACAGTGGTGAAAAACTGTTTTTT; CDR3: CVSSPRDSGEKLFF
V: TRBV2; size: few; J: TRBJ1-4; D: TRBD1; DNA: TGTGCCAGCAGTCAGGACAGGGAAAAACTGTTTTTT; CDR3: CASSQDREKLFF
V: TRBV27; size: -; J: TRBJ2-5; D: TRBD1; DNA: TGTGCCAGCAGTTTATTTACAGGGGAGGAGACCCAGTACTTC; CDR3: CASSLFTGEETQYF
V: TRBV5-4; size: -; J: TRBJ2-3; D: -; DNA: TGTGCCAGCAGCTTGGTTGAGGCTGGCACAGATACGCAGTATTTT; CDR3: CASSLVEAGTDTQYF
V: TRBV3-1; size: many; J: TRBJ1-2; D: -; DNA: TGTGCCAGCAGCCCGCGATCTGGGGGCTACACCTTC; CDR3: CASSPRSGGYTF
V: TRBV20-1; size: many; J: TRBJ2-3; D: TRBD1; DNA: TGCAGTGCGCCCCCCCCCGACAGGGGGCGAGATACGCAGTATTTT; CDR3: CSAPPPDRGRDTQYF
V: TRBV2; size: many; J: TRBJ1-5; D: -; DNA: TGTGCCAGCTCCTTACTGGGAGGGGAACGTCAGCCCCAGCATTTT; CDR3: CASSLLGGERQPQHF
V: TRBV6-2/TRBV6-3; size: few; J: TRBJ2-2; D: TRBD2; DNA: TGTGCCAGCAGTCGACTAGCGGGAGGGTTCACCGGGGAGCTGTTTTTT; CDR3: CASSRLAGGFTGELFF
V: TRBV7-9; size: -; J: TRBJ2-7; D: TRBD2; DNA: TGTGCCAGCAGCTCGCGGACTAGCGGATGGGGCTACGAGCAGTACTTC; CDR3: CASSSRTSGWGYEQYF
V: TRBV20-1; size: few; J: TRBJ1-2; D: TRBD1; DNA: TGCAGTGCGGACAGGGGGGTAAACTATGGCTACACCTTC; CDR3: CSADRGVNYGYTF
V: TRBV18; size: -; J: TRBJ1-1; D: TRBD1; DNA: TGTGCCAGCTCACCACCGGACAGGGCCAGTAATACTGAAGCTTTCTTT; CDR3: CASSPPDRASNTEAFF
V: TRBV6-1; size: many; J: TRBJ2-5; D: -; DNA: TGTGCCAGCAGTGAAGCCACGAATGGGAGAGAGACCCAGTACTTC; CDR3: CASSEATNGRETQYF
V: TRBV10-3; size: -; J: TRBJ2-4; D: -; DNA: TGTGCCATCAGTGATCAGGAAAACATTCAGTACTTC; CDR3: CAISDQENIQYF
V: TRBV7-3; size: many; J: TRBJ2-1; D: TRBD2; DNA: TGTGCCAGCAGCCTTCTAGCGGGAGTCGGTGAGCAGTTCTTC; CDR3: CASSLLAGVGEQFF
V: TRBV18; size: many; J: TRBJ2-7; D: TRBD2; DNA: TGTGCCAGCTCACAACTAGCGGAGGCCTACGAGCAGTACTTC; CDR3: CASSQLAEAYEQYF
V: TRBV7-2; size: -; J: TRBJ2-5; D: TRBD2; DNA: TGTGCCAGCAGGCTAACCCTAGCGGGAGGGCCTGAGACCCAGTACTTC; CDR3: CASRLTLAGGPETQYF
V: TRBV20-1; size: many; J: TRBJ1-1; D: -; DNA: TGCAGTGCTATCGGGGGGGGCCCGAACACTGAAGCTTTCTTT; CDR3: CSAIGGGPNTEAFF
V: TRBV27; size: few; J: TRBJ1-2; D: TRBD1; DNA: TGTGCCAGCAGCCCAGGGGGCTTTCGTTATGGCTACACCTTC; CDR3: CASSPGGFRYGYTF
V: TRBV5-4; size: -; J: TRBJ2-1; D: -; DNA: TGTGCCAGCAGCTCCGGGGTAGCTACTATCTATGAGCAGTTCTTC; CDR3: CASSSGVATIYEQFF
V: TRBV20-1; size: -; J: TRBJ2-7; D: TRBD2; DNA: TGCAGTGCTTCTCAATATAGCGGGAGTTACGAGCAGTACTTC; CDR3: CSASQYSGSYEQYF
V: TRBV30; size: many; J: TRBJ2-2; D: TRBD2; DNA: TGTGCCTGGCAGCGGGAGTACACCGGGGAGCTGTTTTTT; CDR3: CAWQREYTGELFF
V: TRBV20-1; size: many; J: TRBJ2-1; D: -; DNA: TGCAGTGCTAGTCGATCCTACAATGAGCAGTTCTTC; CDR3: CSASRSYNEQFF
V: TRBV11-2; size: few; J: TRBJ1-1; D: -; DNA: TGTGCCAGCAGCCCGTTCGTGAACACTGAAGCTTTCTTT; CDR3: CASSPFVNTEAFF
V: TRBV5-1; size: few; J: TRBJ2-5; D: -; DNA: TGCGCCAGCAGCTTGGACTCACAGGGTCGGGGAGAGACCCAGTACTTC; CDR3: CASSLDSQGRGETQYF
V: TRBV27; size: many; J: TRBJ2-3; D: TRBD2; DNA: TGTGCCAGCACCGGGAGGCTAGTAGGAGATACGCAGTATTTT; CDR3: CASTGRLVGDTQYF
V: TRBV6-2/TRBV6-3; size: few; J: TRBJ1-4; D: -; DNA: TGTGCCAGCAGTTACTCTGTAAACAGTAATGAAAAACTGTCTTTT; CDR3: CASSYSVNSNEKLSF
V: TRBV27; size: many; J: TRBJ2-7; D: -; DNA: TGTGCCAGCAGTCCGCCCTCCCACGAGCAGTACTTC; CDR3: CASSPPSHEQYF
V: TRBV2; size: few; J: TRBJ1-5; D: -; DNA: TGTGCCAGCATTGCGGGACAATATCAGCCCCAGCATTTT; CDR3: CASIAGQYQPQHF
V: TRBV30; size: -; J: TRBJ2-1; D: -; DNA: TGTGCCTGGAGTTCGAGTTCGAGGCATAATGAGCAGTTCTTC; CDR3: CAWSSSSRHNEQFF
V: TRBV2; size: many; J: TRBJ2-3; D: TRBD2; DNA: TGTGCCAGCAGCAGCGGGAGTAGGATTTCAAGCACAGATACGCAGTATTTT; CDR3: CASSSGSRISSTDTQYF
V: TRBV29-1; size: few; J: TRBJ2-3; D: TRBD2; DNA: TGCAGCGTCCAAGCGGGAGTGAGCACAGATACGCAGTATTTT; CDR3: CSVQAGVSTDTQYF
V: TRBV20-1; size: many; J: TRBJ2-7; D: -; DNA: TGCAGTGCTAGAGATCCCGGCACGAACCCGGTCGAGCAGTACTTC; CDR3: CSARDPGTNPVEQYF
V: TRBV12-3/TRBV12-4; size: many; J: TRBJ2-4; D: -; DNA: TGTGCCAGCAGTTTTCCCAGGACCTTGTCCAAAAACATTCAGTACTTC; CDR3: CASSFPRTLSKNIQYF
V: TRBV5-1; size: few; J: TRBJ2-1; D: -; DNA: TGCGCCAGCGCCACCGGGCCTAGAGGGGGCTCCTACAATGAGCAGTTCTTC; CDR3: CASATGPRGGSYNEQFF
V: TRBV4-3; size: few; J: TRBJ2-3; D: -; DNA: TGCGCCAGCAGCCAATCCGTTGGTGGCACAGATACGCAGTATTTT; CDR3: CASSQSVGGTDTQYF
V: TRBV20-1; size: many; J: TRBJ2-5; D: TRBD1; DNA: TGCAGTGCGGAAAGAGACAGGGTTGGAGAGACCCAGTACTTC; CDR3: CSAERDRVGETQYF
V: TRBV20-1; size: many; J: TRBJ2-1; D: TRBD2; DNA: TGCAGTGGACTAGCGGACTACAATGAGCAGTTCTTC; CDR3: CSGLADYNEQFF